The entry below describes one T cell receptor (beta chain). Antigen: not known. These data originate in a study of T cells after yellow fever vaccination. Study-level points and caveats: Among primary-vaccination clones, most reappeared after the booster, at almost 98% for CD4 and about 90% for CD8. Although the secondary response was weaker, it peaked faster, at day 5 versus 15. Shared CD4/CD8 clonotypes were a small share, likely from convergent recombination.

CDR3 size: 15 residues. The V segment lost 4 bases and the J segment 4 bases; nucleotides outside the gene matches: 4. The germline V gene has CDR1 SGDLS and CDR2 YYNGEE. Production of TCR cDNA was by 5'RACE template switching, which also added a universal primer site and UMIs. TCRdb itself ran the 5' RACE reads through MiXCR, one entry per CDR3 protein. This table has roughly 350,000 distinct CDR3 sequences, roughly 4.3% appearing once. The rearrangement uses TRBV9 and TRBJ2-2; 10 bases line up with TRBD1. Sequenced material: PBMCs, taken 5 days after the yellow fever booster vaccination. This sequence originates from a man younger than 30 who received the YFV17D yellow fever vaccine. In nucleotides, the CDR3 is TGTGCCAGCAGCTGGGGACAGGGGACCACCGGGGAGCTGTTTTTT. Amino acid sequence: CASSWGQGTTGELFF.